This record looks at one T cell receptor (beta chain) sequence and its context. A read error may account for a junction end that differs from germline. This specimen comes from a study of blood T cells in healthy people across ages. Primed by a sample-barcoded 5' primer and a J-beta primer mix, a second PCR proceeded for about 6 to 11 cycles. TCRdb re-called the 5' RACE reads through MiXCR, storing one row per CDR3 protein. The table shows approximately 800,000 distinct CDR3 sequences, with about 37% occurring only once. The CDR3 loop spans 13 amino acids. Germline values: CDR1 LGHNA, CDR2 YNFKEQ. The chain has TRBV4-2 and TRBJ2-1; D is possibly TRBD2 (6 bases). The material sequenced was blood. This TCR came from a man between 18 and 35 years old in good health. CDR3 nucleotides: TGCGCCAGCAGCCAAGTCGCGGGGAATGAGCAGTTCTTC. Its protein is CASSQVAGNEQFF.